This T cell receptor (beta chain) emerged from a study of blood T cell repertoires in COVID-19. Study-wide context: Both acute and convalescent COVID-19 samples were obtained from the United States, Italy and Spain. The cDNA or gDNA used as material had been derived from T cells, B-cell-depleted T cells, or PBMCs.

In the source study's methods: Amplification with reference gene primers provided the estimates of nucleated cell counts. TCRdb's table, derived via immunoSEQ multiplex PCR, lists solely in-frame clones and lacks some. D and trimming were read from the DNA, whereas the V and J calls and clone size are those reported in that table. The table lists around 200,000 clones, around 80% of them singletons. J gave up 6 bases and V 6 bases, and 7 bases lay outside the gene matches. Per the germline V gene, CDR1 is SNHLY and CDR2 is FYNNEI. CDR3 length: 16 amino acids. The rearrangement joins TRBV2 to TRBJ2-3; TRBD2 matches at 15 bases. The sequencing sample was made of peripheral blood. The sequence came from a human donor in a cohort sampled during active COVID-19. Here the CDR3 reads CASRGLAGGVGDTQYF. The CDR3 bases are TGTGCCAGCAGGGGACTAGCGGGGGGCGTGGGGGATACGCAGTATTTT.